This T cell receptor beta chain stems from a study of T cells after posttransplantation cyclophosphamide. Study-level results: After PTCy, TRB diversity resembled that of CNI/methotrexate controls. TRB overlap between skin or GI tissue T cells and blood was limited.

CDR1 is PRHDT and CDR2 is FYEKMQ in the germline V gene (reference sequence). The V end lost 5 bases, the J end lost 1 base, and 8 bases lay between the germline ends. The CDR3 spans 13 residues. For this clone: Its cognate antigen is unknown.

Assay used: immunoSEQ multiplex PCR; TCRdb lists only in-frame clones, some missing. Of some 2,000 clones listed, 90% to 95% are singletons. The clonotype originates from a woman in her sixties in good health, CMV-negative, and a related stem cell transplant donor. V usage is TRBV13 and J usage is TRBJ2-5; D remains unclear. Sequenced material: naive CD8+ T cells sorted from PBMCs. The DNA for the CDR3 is TGTGCCAGCAGCGATAGCTTCCAAGAGACCCAGTACTTC. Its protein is CASSDSFQETQYF.